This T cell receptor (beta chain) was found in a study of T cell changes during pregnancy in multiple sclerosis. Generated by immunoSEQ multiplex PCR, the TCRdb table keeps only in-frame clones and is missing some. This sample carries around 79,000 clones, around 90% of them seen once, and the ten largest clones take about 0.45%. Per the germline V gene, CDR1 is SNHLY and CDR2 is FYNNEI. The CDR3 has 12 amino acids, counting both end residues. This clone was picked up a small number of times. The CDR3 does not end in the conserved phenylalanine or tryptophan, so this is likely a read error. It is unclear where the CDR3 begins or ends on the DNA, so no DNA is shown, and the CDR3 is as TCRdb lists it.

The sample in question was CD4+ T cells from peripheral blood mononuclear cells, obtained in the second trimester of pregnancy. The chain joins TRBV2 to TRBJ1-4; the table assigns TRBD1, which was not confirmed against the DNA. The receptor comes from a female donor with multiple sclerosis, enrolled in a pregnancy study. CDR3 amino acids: CASGTGFSLRIA.